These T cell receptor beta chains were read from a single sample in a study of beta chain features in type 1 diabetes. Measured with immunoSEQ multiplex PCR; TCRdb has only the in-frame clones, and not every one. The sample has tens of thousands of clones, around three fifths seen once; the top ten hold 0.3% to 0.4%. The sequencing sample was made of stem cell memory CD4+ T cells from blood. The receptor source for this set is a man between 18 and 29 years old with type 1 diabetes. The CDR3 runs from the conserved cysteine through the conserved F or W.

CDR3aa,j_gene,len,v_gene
CASTFSQRSYGYTF,TRBJ1-2,14,TRBV19
CASTLEVAYEQYF,TRBJ2-7,13,TRBV2
CASSQDSRLAVNEQFF,TRBJ2-1,16,TRBV4-3
CSVEDRGQPQHF,TRBJ1-5,12,TRBV29-1
CAGGQSDNQPQHF,TRBJ1-5,13,TRBV30
CASSERQGDTEAFF,TRBJ1-1,14,TRBV10-2
CASRPGGGVSEQFF,TRBJ2-1,14,TRBV6-6
CASRDPGTLYEQYF,TRBJ2-7,14,TRBV27
CSVATGAFYGYTF,TRBJ1-2,13,TRBV29-1
CASRRASGRNSYEQYF,TRBJ2-7,16,TRBV2
CASSLRDRVRTEAFF,TRBJ1-1,15,TRBV12-1
CASSQLAGYTDTQYF,TRBJ2-3,15,TRBV5-4
CASQTGGFSGNTIYF,TRBJ1-3,15,TRBV11-2
CASSESGTSGSYEQYF,.,16,TRBV25-1
CASSLPSGISGTQYF,TRBJ2-5,15,TRBV5-4
CALKGTDTGELFF,TRBJ2-2,13,TRBV10-3
CASSELAIQETQYF,TRBJ2-5,14,TRBV6-1
CASSRTSGNPYEQYF,TRBJ2-7,15,TRBV7-2
CASSPTGRETQYF,TRBJ2-5,13,TRBV5-1
CASSDGRIGLYEQYF,TRBJ2-7,15,TRBV6-1
CASSQDRAYGYTF,TRBJ1-2,13,TRBV7-2
CASSLGLQNTGELFF,TRBJ2-2,15,TRBV5-4
CATVWAGGGGEQFF,TRBJ2-1,14,TRBV7-9
CAARTSGGADTQYF,TRBJ2-3,14,TRBV10-3
CASSIAPTHVDTQYF,TRBJ2-3,15,TRBV19
CASSITNRRGSEQYF,TRBJ2-7,15,TRBV19
CASQAWVAGIVDTQYF,TRBJ2-3,16,TRBV7-9
CASSGWTEAFF,TRBJ1-1,11,TRBV19
CASSPTSGASDTQYF,TRBJ2-3,15,TRBV11-1
CASSLAVGQGYEQYF,TRBJ2-7,15,TRBV7-9
CASSLGSDFRTQYF,TRBJ2-7,14,TRBV7-2
CASSFLADSSYEQYF,TRBJ2-7,15,TRBV28
CASSSRDRFINEQFF,TRBJ2-1,15,TRBV5-4
CACSRTGTGKNEQYF,TRBJ2-7,15,TRBV19
CSVGLTGGIDEQFF,TRBJ2-1,14,TRBV29-1
CASSSRSGGGYTF,TRBJ1-2,13,TRBV7-2
CASSPRDPSGANVLTF,TRBJ2-6,16,TRBV5-1
CASSPGQGATSQYF,TRBJ2-7,14,TRBV18
CASSPRQDRVQTQYF,TRBJ2-5,15,TRBV18
CAWRHPGGGRDYGYTF,TRBJ1-2,16,TRBV30
CAISESSGYSEQFF,TRBJ2-1,14,TRBV10-3
CASSVLGANTGELFF,TRBJ2-2,15,TRBV5-6
CASSLASSMGEKLFF,TRBJ1-4,15,TRBV7-2
CASRTGGTEQYF,TRBJ2-7,12,TRBV2
CASGRERGMGEQFF,TRBJ2-1,14,TRBV27
CASSLSSLAGGSYEQYF,.,17,TRBV7-2
CASSSGTSGDTQYF,TRBJ2-3,14,TRBV5-4
CASSPFYEQYF,TRBJ2-7,11,TRBV2
CASRNSPNYGYTF,TRBJ1-2,13,TRBV27
CASSLHPDRANYGYTF,TRBJ1-2,16,TRBV6-4
CASYPGAGFNTEAFF,TRBJ1-1,15,TRBV6-5
CASRRDQANEQFF,TRBJ2-1,13,TRBV19
CASSPGQGYYEQYF,TRBJ2-7,14,TRBV18
CAISGLGLDTDTQYF,TRBJ2-3,15,TRBV10-3
CASSLLLAPDVYEQYF,TRBJ2-7,16,TRBV5-4